This is a list of T cell receptor beta chains from one sample in a study of neurological immune-mediated disorders. One entry per CDR3 protein, called by TCRdb with MiXCR from the 5' RACE reads. This sample yields 49,000 or so distinct CDR3 sequences, of which approximately 15% are seen a single time; roughly 4.4% belongs to the top ten. The sequenced sample was PBMCs. Source of these receptors: a man aged 55 to 70 in good health. Both conserved end residues are part of each CDR3. The order of the fields is J gene, clone size, V gene, D gene, CDR3 DNA, CDR3 protein. A D gene is named only where the DNA matches it firmly. Size is stated for part of the rows, as once, few or many counts, or as a class when the clone is expanded.

J: TRBJ2-7
size: many
V: TRBV6-7
D: TRBD2
DNA: TGTGCCAGCAGTTACCCTCTAGCGGGGACCCCCGAGCAGTACTTC
CDR3: CASSYPLAGTPEQYF

J: TRBJ2-5
size: -
V: TRBV24-1
D: -
DNA: TGTGCCACCAGTCTCGGGGAGACCCAGTACTTC
CDR3: CATSLGETQYF

J: TRBJ1-2
size: -
V: TRBV20-1
D: -
DNA: TGCAGTGCTAGACCATGGAACTATGGCTACACCTTC
CDR3: CSARPWNYGYTF

J: TRBJ2-3
size: many
V: TRBV27
D: -
DNA: TGTGCCAGCAGTCGCACCGGATTAGATACGCAGTATTTT
CDR3: CASSRTGLDTQYF

J: TRBJ2-2
size: few
V: TRBV7-7
D: -
DNA: TGTGCCAGCAGCCCTGGTGGAGCGGTGAACACCGGGGAGCTGTTTTTT
CDR3: CASSPGGAVNTGELFF

J: TRBJ1-6
size: many
V: TRBV5-1
D: -
DNA: TGCGCCAGCAGCTTGGACCCGAGCTCCTATAATTCACCCCTCCACTTT
CDR3: CASSLDPSSYNSPLHF

J: TRBJ2-5
size: many
V: TRBV11-2
D: TRBD1
DNA: TGTGCCAGCAGCTTAGGACAGGGGGCTGGTCAGACCCAGTACTTC
CDR3: CASSLGQGAGQTQYF

J: TRBJ1-5
size: many
V: TRBV29-1
D: -
DNA: TGCAGCGTTGCAATTAGCAATCAGCCCCAGCATTTT
CDR3: CSVAISNQPQHF

J: TRBJ2-1
size: many
V: TRBV5-6
D: -
DNA: TGTGCCAGCAGCTTGGGCCCGTACAATGAGCAGTTCTTC
CDR3: CASSLGPYNEQFF

J: TRBJ2-7
size: many
V: TRBV27
D: -
DNA: TGTGCCAGCAGTCTCGGACAGCTCTACGAGCAGTACTTC
CDR3: CASSLGQLYEQYF

J: TRBJ2-3
size: -
V: TRBV12-3/TRBV12-4
D: -
DNA: TGTGCCAGCAGTTTAACGGGACAAGCCAAGTTAACGCAGTATTTT
CDR3: CASSLTGQAKLTQYF

J: TRBJ1-1
size: many
V: TRBV7-2
D: -
DNA: TGTGCCAGCAGTCGAAACATGAACACTGAAGCTTTCTTT
CDR3: CASSRNMNTEAFF

J: TRBJ2-3
size: many
V: TRBV9
D: -
DNA: TGTGCCAGCAACCCAGGACCCGGTACGCAGTATTTT
CDR3: CASNPGPGTQYF